The clone carrying this T cell receptor (beta chain) showed up just a few times. Its antigen is not identified. Losses at the gene ends were 3 bases for V and 3 bases for J; bases not matched to a gene: 4. In germline, CDR1 is SEHNR, CDR2 FQNEAQ (reference sequence). The CDR3 is 15 amino acids. The entry originates in a study of T cell repertoires in cytomegalovirus infection. At the level of the study: Used in the study were CMV epitopes, some recently identified and HLA-C-restricted, others well-studied and HLA-B-restricted. From public TCR beta signatures came an indication of both CMV infection and matching HLA type. Study conclusions and caveats: Clonotype analysis showed dominance of the ex vivo response by HLA-C-restricted CMV-specific TCR beta clonotypes.

TCRdb fed the reads into MiXCR, producing one record per CDR3 protein. This table holds 640,000 or so distinct CDR3 sequences, around 30% found once. The sample consisted of cultured PBMCs, taken from culture after CMV antigen stimulation. This clonotype was obtained from a human donor in good health (CMV status not recorded). Some clones in this sample may be carry-over from other donors' samples. The genes are TRBV7-9 and TRBJ2-3, with TRBD2 identical over 9 bases. The CDR3 DNA follows: TGTGCCAGCAGCTTGAGACTAGCGGAGACAGATACGCAGTATTTT. Its protein is CASSLRLAETDTQYF.